Listed here is a single TCR beta chain. What it recognizes is unknown. This specimen comes from a study of cytomegalovirus exposure and HLA in healthy donors. The study, taken as a whole, reports: A link between a missense DCLRE1C variant and TCR beta V- and J-gene trimming emerged from a later analysis. Rates of TCR association differed by HLA locus in a later analysis, with DRB1 highest and HLA-C lowest.

The CDR3 totals 16 residues. V shed 4 bases and J 4 bases; nucleotides not matched to a gene: 6. Germline V gene sequence: CDR1 SGHRS, CDR2 YFSETQ. A multiplex PCR was run with 60 Vbeta primers and 13 Jbeta primers. Assay: immunoSEQ multiplex PCR; the TCRdb copy retains only in-frame clones and omits some. This table holds 210,000 or so clones, more than 75% found once. Donors counted as nominally healthy when sampled, yet unrecorded immune exposures were likely. The sequence was obtained from a human donor in good health. V usage is TRBV5-1 and J usage is TRBJ2-5, with TRBD2 matching over 14 bases. Sequencing was performed on PBMCs. CDR3 sequence (DNA): TGCGCCAGCAGCGCGGGACTAGCGGGAGAGGTAGAGACCCAGTACTTC. This codes for CASSAGLAGEVETQYF.